These 14 T cell receptor beta chains share one sample of origin, sequenced in a study of T cells in severe cutaneous drug reactions. Bulk and single-cell libraries used iRepertoire multiplex PCR with TCR subtype-specific primers. TCRdb reprocessed the multiplex PCR reads; each CDR3 protein has one entry and no DNA is given. The listing contains some 7,600 distinct CDR3 sequences. Sequenced patients had Stevens-Johnson syndrome or toxic epidermal necrolysis caused by carbamazepine. Source material: cells from a skin blister. The receptors were sampled from a human donor with a severe cutaneous adverse drug reaction.

This chain connects TRBV13 to TRBJ2-7; as DNA is missing, the TRBD2 call by TCRdb cannot be tested. Per the germline V gene, CDR1 is PRHDT and CDR2 is FYEKMQ (reference sequence). The CDR3 covers 13 residues. The CDR3 loop reads CASSRGRGYEQYF.

J is TRBJ2-1 and V is TRBV20-1; no DNA is available, so the TRBD1 call from TCRdb remains unchecked. CDR3 length: 16 residues. Germline lookup yields CDR1 DFQATT and CDR2 SNEGSKA (reference sequence). The CDR3 region is CSALDTSSWTGNEQFF.

This chain connects TRBV7-8 to TRBJ2-1; TCRdb lists TRBD2, though no DNA is available to test this call. Germline V CDR1 and CDR2: SGHVS, FQNEAQ. CDR3 length: 14 residues. The CDR3: CASSLLAGSNEQFF.

The chain has TRBV27 and TRBJ2-2; absent DNA, TCRdb's TRBD2 call cannot be checked. There are 14 residues in the CDR3. CDR1 is MNHEY, CDR2 SMNVEV, per germline (reference sequence). The CDR3 loop reads CASSGLEASGELFF.

The genes are TRBV28 and TRBJ2-7. CDR1 and CDR2 (germline): MDHEN, SYDVKM. This CDR3 contains 11 residues. The CDR3 here is CASSSVDEQYF.

This rearrangement joins TRBV27 to TRBJ2-2; the TCRdb D gene call, TRBD2, has no DNA to confirm it. Germline V CDR1 and CDR2: MNHEY, SMNVEV (reference sequence). CDR3 size: 16 residues. CDR3 sequence: CASTTILAGYTGELFF.

The chain is built from TRBV6-5 and TRBJ1-2; the TRBD1 assignment by TCRdb is unverifiable without DNA. CDR3 length: 17 residues. Looked up from germline, CDR1 is MNHEY and CDR2 is SVGAGI. CDR3 sequence reads: CASSDLGLQGVNYGYTF.

The chain couples TRBV29-1 to TRBJ1-1; TCRdb selects TRBD1, and the lack of DNA leaves this call unchecked. The CDR3 extends over 11 amino acids. Germline lookup yields CDR1 SQVTM and CDR2 ANQGSEA. The CDR3 region is CSVGQGPEAFF.

This chain uses TRBV12-3 or TRBV12-4 with TRBJ2-7; TCRdb selects TRBD1, and the lack of DNA leaves this call unchecked. The length of the CDR3 is 13 residues. The CDR3 is CASSPGQGYEQYF.

The chain combines TRBV4-3 with TRBJ2-7; the TRBD2 assignment by TCRdb is unverifiable without DNA. Germline lookup yields CDR1 LGHNA and CDR2 YSLEER. The CDR3 is 20 amino acids. The CDR3 is CASSQAYEDASGLSSYEQYF.

The chain recombines TRBV20-1 with TRBJ2-1; TCRdb gives TRBD2 as the D gene, but with no DNA this cannot be confirmed. The CDR3 loop spans 15 amino acids. Germline V gene lookup returns CDR1 DFQATT and CDR2 SNEGSKA (reference sequence). The CDR3: CSAQDGGGGYNEQFF.

This CDR3 reads CASGLSGRVYNEQFF. This chain connects TRBV12-5 to TRBJ2-1; lacking DNA, the TRBD2 call made by TCRdb goes unchecked. The CDR3 totals 15 residues. Germline CDR1 LGHNT, CDR2 FRNRAP.

The chain links TRBV10-2 to TRBJ2-5; the TRBD2 assignment by TCRdb is unverifiable without DNA. Germline V gene lookup returns CDR1 WSHSY and CDR2 SAAADI. The CDR3 length is 15 residues. The CDR3 loop is CASSELAGGPETQYF.

The genes are TRBV29-1 and TRBJ2-3; TCRdb lists TRBD1, though no DNA is available to test this call. Germline V gives CDR1 SQVTM, CDR2 ANQGSEA. CDR3 length equals 14 residues. The chain's CDR3 is CSVGGKGDSDTQYF.